This TCR beta chain was identified during a study of shared clonotypes between healthy human individuals. Study-wide findings and caveats: Measured sharing among donors was expected to vary with sequencing depth.

Some clones are missing from TCRdb's copy, which holds only in-frame ones; the method was immunoSEQ multiplex PCR. The sample holds fewer than 2.5 million clones, under 95% seen once. Per the germline V gene, CDR1 is SEHNR and CDR2 is FQNEAQ (reference sequence). V lost 1 base to trimming and J lost 5 bases; unmatched junction nucleotides: 4. The CDR3 runs to 14 residues. A word on this clone: Its antigen is undetermined.

The sequenced sample was naive CD4+ T cells from PBMCs. The sample's subset: CD45RA+ positively selected. The chain joins TRBV7-9 to TRBJ1-2; 7 bases line up with TRBD1. This TCR came from a young man in good health. Some clones in this sample may be carry-over from other donors' samples. The CDR3 sequence: CASSLGPGQYGYTF. The CDR3 coding sequence is TGTGCCAGCAGCTTAGGTCCGGGACAGTATGGCTACACCTTC.